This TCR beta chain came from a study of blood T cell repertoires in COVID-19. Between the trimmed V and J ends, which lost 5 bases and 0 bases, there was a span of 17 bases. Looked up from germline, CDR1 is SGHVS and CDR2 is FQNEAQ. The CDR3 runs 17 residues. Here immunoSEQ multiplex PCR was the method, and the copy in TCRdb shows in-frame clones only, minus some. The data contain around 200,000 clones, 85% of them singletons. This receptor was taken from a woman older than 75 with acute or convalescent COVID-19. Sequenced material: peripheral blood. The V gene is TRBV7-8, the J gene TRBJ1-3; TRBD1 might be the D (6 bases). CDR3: CASSRGGQSASGNTIYF. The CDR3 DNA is TGTGCCAGCAGCCGGGGCGGACAGTCCGCCTCTGGAAACACCATATATTTT.